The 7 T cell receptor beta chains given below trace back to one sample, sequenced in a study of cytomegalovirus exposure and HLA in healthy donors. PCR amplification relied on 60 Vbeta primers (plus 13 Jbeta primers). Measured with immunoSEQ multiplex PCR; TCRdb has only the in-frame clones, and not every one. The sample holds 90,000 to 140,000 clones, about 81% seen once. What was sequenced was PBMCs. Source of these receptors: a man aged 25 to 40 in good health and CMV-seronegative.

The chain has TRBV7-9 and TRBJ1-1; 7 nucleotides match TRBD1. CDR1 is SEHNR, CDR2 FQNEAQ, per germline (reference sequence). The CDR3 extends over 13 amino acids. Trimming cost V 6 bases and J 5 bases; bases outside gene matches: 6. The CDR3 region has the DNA TGTGCCAGCAGTCAAACAGGGGAAACTGAAGCTTTCTTT. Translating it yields CASSQTGETEAFF.

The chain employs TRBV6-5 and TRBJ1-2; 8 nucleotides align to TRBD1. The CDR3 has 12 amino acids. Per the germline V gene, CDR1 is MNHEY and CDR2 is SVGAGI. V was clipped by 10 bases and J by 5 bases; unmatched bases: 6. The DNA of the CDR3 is TGTGCCACCATGACAGGGGTATATGGCTACACCTTC. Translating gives CATMTGVYGYTF.

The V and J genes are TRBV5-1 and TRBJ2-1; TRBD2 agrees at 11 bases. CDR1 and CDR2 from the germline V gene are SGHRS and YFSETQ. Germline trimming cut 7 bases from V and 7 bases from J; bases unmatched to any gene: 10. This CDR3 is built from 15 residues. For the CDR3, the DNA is TGCGCCAGCGGCAACGGGACTAGCGGAAAAAATGAGCAGTTCTTC. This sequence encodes CASGNGTSGKNEQFF.

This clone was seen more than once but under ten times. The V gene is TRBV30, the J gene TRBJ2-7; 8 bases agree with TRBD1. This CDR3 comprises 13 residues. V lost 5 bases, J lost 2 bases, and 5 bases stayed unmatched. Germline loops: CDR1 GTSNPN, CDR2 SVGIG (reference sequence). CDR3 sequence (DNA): TGTGCCTGGGGACAGGACAGGGCCTACGAGCAGTACTTC. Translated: CAWGQDRAYEQYF.

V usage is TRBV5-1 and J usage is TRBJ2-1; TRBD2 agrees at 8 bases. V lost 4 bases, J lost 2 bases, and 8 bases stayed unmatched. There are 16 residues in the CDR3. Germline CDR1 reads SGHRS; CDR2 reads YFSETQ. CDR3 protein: CASSITIGGAYNEQFF. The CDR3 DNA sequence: TGCGCCAGCAGCATAACTATCGGGGGGGCCTACAATGAGCAGTTCTTC.

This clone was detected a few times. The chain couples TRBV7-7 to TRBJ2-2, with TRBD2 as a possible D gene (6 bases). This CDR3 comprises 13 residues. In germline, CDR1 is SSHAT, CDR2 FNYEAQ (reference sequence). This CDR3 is CASGHKNTGELFF. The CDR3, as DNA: TGTGCTAGCGGCCACAAGAACACCGGGGAGCTGTTTTTT.

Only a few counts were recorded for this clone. For the CDR3, the DNA is TGCGCCAGCAGCCTAACCGAGACAGCGAATGAAAAACTGTTTTTT. Translation: CASSLTETANEKLFF. V usage is TRBV4-1 and J usage is TRBJ1-4; D may be TRBD1 (5 bases). The CDR3 covers 15 residues. The V gene lost 4 bases and the J gene lost 5 bases, with 14 bases spanning the gap. CDR1 is MGHRA, CDR2 YSYEKL, per germline.